These 30 T cell receptor beta chains were all obtained from the same sample, sequenced in a study of a mutant IDH1 vaccine in newly diagnosed glioma. For these TCRs, the target antigens are not known. Only in-frame clones appear in the TCRdb table, and some are missing; sequencing was by immunoSEQ multiplex PCR. The sample yields about 56,000 clones, approximately 87% seen once. As for time point: week 35, safety follow-up. Doses of 300 ug of mutant IDH1 20-mer peptide were given with topical imiquimod. The material was PBMCs, obtained from a glioma patient whose treatment included an IDH1 peptide vaccine. All receptors derive from a middle-aged man with glioma.

In its sample, this clone was seen once. The rearrangement uses TRBV11-3 and TRBJ2-7, with D uncertain. The CDR3 is 13 residues long. Trimming took off 5 bases at V and 5 bases at J, with 13 bases between the two ends. CDR1 SGHNT and CDR2 YENEEA come from the germline V gene. CDR3 sequence reads: CASSPYGSNEQYF. The CDR3 region has the DNA TGTGCCAGCAGCCCATATGGATCTAACGAGCAGTACTTC.

This clone has more than one count but fewer than ten. This chain links TRBV7-8 with TRBJ2-3, with 11 bases lining up with TRBD2. Germline V gene lookup returns CDR1 SGHVS and CDR2 FQNEAQ. The junction had 12 bases not matched to a gene; V was cut back by 3 bases and J by 7 bases. CDR3 length: 17 amino acids. The CDR3 DNA is TGTGCCAGCAGCTTTACCCGACTAGCGGGAATTCAAAATACGCAGTATTTT. Its translation: CASSFTRLAGIQNTQYF.

The chain combines TRBV9 with TRBJ2-7, with TRBD2 matching 8 bases. V lost 0 bases, J lost 3 bases, and 8 bases stayed unmatched. The CDR3 length is 16 residues. Germline V gene sequence: CDR1 SGDLS, CDR2 YYNGEE. The CDR3 reads CASSVEGLAGGYEQYF. The CDR3 DNA sequence: TGTGCCAGCAGCGTAGAGGGGCTAGCGGGCGGCTACGAGCAGTACTTC.

The V gene is TRBV19, the J gene TRBJ2-1; D possibly corresponds to TRBD2 (6 bases). Germline CDR1 and CDR2: LNHDA and SQIVND (reference sequence). V was clipped by 2 bases and J by 3 bases, with 11 bases between them. This CDR3 spans 15 amino acids. CDR3 sequence reads: CASSISLSGYNEQFF. CDR3 DNA: TGTGCCAGTAGTATATCCCTTAGCGGCTACAATGAGCAGTTCTTC.

This chain connects TRBV6-5 to TRBJ1-2; D ambiguous. The CDR3 is made up of 13 amino acids. V lost 8 bases and J 0 bases, leaving 10 bases between the germline ends. Germline loops: CDR1 MNHEY, CDR2 SVGAGI. DNA of the CDR3: TGTGCCAGCTGCGCCACGCCTAACTATGGCTACACCTTC. Translating gives CASCATPNYGYTF.

This chain links TRBV7-9 with TRBJ1-5; D unclear. Trimming pared 4 bases from V and 1 base from J, leaving 5 bases between. The CDR3 consists of 13 residues. The germline V gene encodes CDR1 SEHNR and CDR2 FQNEAQ (reference sequence). The chain's CDR3 is CASSYGSNQPQHF. As DNA, the CDR3 is TGTGCCAGCAGCTATGGGAGCAATCAGCCCCAGCATTTT. Together with reference TRBV7-9 and TRBJ1-5, the CDR3 gives the full variable domain: DTGVSQNPRHKITKRGQNVTFRCDPISEHNRLYWYRQTLGQGPEFLTYFQNEAQLEKSRLLSDRFSAERPKGSFSTLEIQRTEQGDSAMYLCASSYGSNQPQHFGDGTRLSIL.

The chain combines TRBV7-9 with TRBJ1-2; D may be TRBD1 (5 bases). With 5 bases removed from V and 5 bases from J, the gap between germline ends came to 12 bases. The CDR3 has 13 amino acids. Germline V gene lookup returns CDR1 SEHNR and CDR2 FQNEAQ (reference sequence). The CDR3 DNA is TGTGCCAGCAGCATACGGGAGGGGTATGGCTACACCTTC. Protein product: CASSIREGYGYTF.

This clone has only a few counts. The chain combines TRBV5-6 with TRBJ2-5; 7 positions match TRBD1. Germline values: CDR1 SGHDT, CDR2 YYEEEE. This CDR3 is built from 15 residues. The ends lost 5 bases at V and 1 base at J; junction bases unmatched: 8. DNA for the CDR3: TGTGCCAGCAGTCCAATTGGACAGGCCCAAGAGACCCAGTACTTC. Amino acids: CASSPIGQAQETQYF.

The chain links TRBV4-1 to TRBJ1-2, with TRBD1 identical over 9 bases. CDR1 and CDR2 (germline): MGHRA, YSYEKL. With V trimmed by 1 base and J by 7 bases, 10 bases remained unmatched. The CDR3 extends over 16 amino acids. CDR3 residues: CASSQAVRDRVTGYTF. As DNA, the CDR3 is TGCGCCAGCAGCCAAGCGGTCCGGGACAGGGTTACTGGCTACACCTTC.

J is TRBJ2-2 and V is TRBV5-1; no clear D gene. CDR1 is SGHRS, CDR2 YFSETQ, per germline. V was pared by 2 bases and J by 0 bases, with 5 bases between. The CDR3 runs 14 residues. CDR3 sequence reads: CASSFTSNTGELFF. The CDR3, as DNA: TGCGCCAGCAGCTTTACATCGAACACCGGGGAGCTGTTTTTT.

V gene TRBV7-9 combines with J gene TRBJ1-1; no firm D call. Germline V gene data show CDR1 as SEHNR and CDR2 as FQNEAQ (reference sequence). The V and J ends lost 4 bases and 4 bases respectively, with 13 bases between them. The CDR3 is 14 amino acids. The CDR3 sequence is CASSSLWASTEAFF. For the CDR3, the DNA is TGTGCCAGCAGCTCACTATGGGCCAGCACTGAAGCTTTCTTT.

The DNA of the CDR3 is TGTGCCAGCAGTGGACGGAGTGGGTCTCACCACGAGCAGTACTTC. It codes for CASSGRSGSHHEQYF. The chain combines TRBV6-1 with TRBJ2-7; no clear D. Germline loops: CDR1 MNHNS, CDR2 SASEGT. The CDR3 totals 15 residues. The V end lost 4 bases, the J end lost 5 bases, and 18 bases lay between the germline ends.

V gene TRBV28 combines with J gene TRBJ2-3; TRBD1 or TRBD2 may be the D gene (5 bases each). The germline CDR1 and CDR2 sequences are MDHEN and SYDVKM. The CDR3 length is 15 residues. Trimming left V 4 bases short and J 3 bases short, with 14 bases between. The CDR3 protein is CASSSPGTGTDTQYF. The CDR3 nucleotides are TGTGCCAGCAGTTCCCCAGGGACGGGAACAGATACGCAGTATTTT. Looking up the rest from reference TRBV28 and TRBJ2-3 gives the full variable domain: DVKVTQSSRYLVKRTGEKVFLECVQDMDHENMFWYRQDPGLGLRLIYFSYDVKMKEKGDIPEGYSVSREKKERFSLILESASTNQTSMYLCASSSPGTGTDTQYFGPGTRLTVL.

This clone was counted only a few times. The chain recombines TRBV7-7 with TRBJ2-1; TRBD1 matches at 7 bases. This CDR3 is 16 amino acids long. Germline CDR1 is SSHAT and CDR2 is FNYEAQ (reference sequence). V shed 4 bases and J 4 bases; nucleotides not matched to a gene: 10. The chain's CDR3 is CASSSSGDRDYNEQFF. The CDR3, as DNA: TGTGCCAGCAGCTCCAGCGGCGACAGGGATTACAATGAGCAGTTCTTC. The complete variable domain, with remaining parts taken from reference TRBV7-7 and TRBJ2-1, reads GAGVSQSPRYKVTKRGQDVTLRCDPISSHATLYWYQQALGQGPEFLTYFNYEAQPDKSGLPSDRFSAERPEGSISTLTIQRTEQRDSAMYRCASSSSGDRDYNEQFFGPGTRLTVL.

The chain carries TRBV5-1 and TRBJ2-5; no clear D gene. Germline V CDR1 and CDR2: SGHRS, YFSETQ. The CDR3 totals 14 residues. Between the trimmed V and J ends, which lost 1 base and 5 bases, there was a span of 12 bases. The CDR3 protein is CASSLFGQAETQYF. CDR3 DNA sequence: TGCGCCAGCAGCTTGTTCGGGCAGGCGGAGACCCAGTACTTC.

This clone occurred a few times. The chain combines TRBV7-9 with TRBJ1-1, with D possibly matching TRBD1 (5 bases). Trimming shortened V by 6 bases and J by 4 bases, and 15 bases separated the two germline ends. Per the germline V gene, CDR1 is SEHNR and CDR2 is FQNEAQ (reference sequence). The length of the CDR3 is 14 residues. CDR3 nucleotides: TGTGCCAGCAGTTCGGGACCGTTGATCACTGAAGCTTTCTTT. It codes for CASSSGPLITEAFF.

The chain couples TRBV23-1 to TRBJ2-3; TRBD1 matches at 11 bases. TRBV23-1 is filed as an ORF, its function uncertain. J lost 1 base, V lost 2 bases, and 17 bases had no gene match. CDR3 length equals 21 residues. The CDR3, as DNA: TGCGCCAGCAGTCAAAAGGACAGGGGGCTACGGGCGGGAGTCTGCACAGATACGCAGTATTTT. Translating gives CASSQKDRGLRAGVCTDTQYF.

A note on this clone: Other DNA sequences in this specimen translate into the identical CDR3. J is TRBJ2-7 and V is TRBV7-2; 10 bases match TRBD2. With V trimmed by 0 bases and J by 4 bases, 6 bases remained unmatched. The CDR3 length is 16 residues. Germline values: CDR1 SGHTA, CDR2 FQGNSA. In nucleotides, the CDR3 is TGTGCCAGCAGCTTAGCCGCTAGCGGGAGTGTTTACGAGCAGTACTTC. Protein: CASSLAASGSVYEQYF.

The V gene is TRBV6-1, the J gene TRBJ2-7; D remains unclear. V lost 3 bases to trimming and J lost 4 bases, with 4 bases between them. The length of the CDR3 is 11 residues. Germline CDR1 is MNHNS and CDR2 is SASEGT. CDR3 protein: CASSDRYEQYF. Written as DNA, the CDR3 is TGTGCCAGCAGTGACAGATACGAGCAGTACTTC.

The chain couples TRBV5-1 to TRBJ2-4; D tentatively reads TRBD1 or TRBD2 (5 bases each). V was pared by 4 bases and J by 0 bases, with 5 bases between. This CDR3 spans 13 amino acids. CDR1 and CDR2 from the germline V gene are SGHRS and YFSETQ. CDR3 residues: CASSGGAKNIQYF. The CDR3 DNA sequence: TGCGCCAGCAGCGGGGGAGCCAAAAACATTCAGTACTTC.

The chain recombines TRBV6-4 with TRBJ2-3; TRBD2 matches at 10 bases. Germline lookup yields CDR1 MRHNA and CDR2 SNTAGT. V dropped 5 bases and J dropped 0; count of bases not matched to a gene: 2. This CDR3 is 15 amino acids long. In DNA form, the CDR3 reads TGTGCCAGCAGTTCGACTAGCGGGAGCACAGATACGCAGTATTTT. As protein: CASSSTSGSTDTQYF.

The chain recombines TRBV18 with TRBJ2-6; no firm D call. Germline CDR1 reads KGHSH; CDR2 reads LQKENI. The ends were cut back, 5 bases at V and 4 bases at J, with 15 bases in the middle. CDR3 length: 16 amino acids. CDR3 region: CASSAFLGTGANVLTF. The CDR3, as DNA: TGTGCCAGCTCAGCCTTCCTAGGTACCGGGGCCAACGTCCTGACTTTC.

The chain joins TRBV19 to TRBJ2-2; D not certain. V gave up 6 bases and J gave up 0 bases, with 5 bases separating them. The length of the CDR3 is 13 residues. Germline loops: CDR1 LNHDA, CDR2 SQIVND (reference sequence). For the CDR3, the DNA is TGTGCCAGTAGGGGAACGAACACCGGGGAGCTGTTTTTT. Translating it yields CASRGTNTGELFF.

V is TRBV2 and J is TRBJ2-1, with 9 bases lining up with TRBD1. The CDR3 length is 15 residues. V shed 1 base and J 5 bases; nucleotides not matched to a gene: 3. Germline V lookup: CDR1 SNHLY, CDR2 FYNNEI. The CDR3 loop reads CASSEVGTGHNEQFF. The CDR3 DNA sequence: TGTGCCAGCAGTGAAGTAGGGACAGGGCACAATGAGCAGTTCTTC.

The chain has TRBV28 and TRBJ2-7; TRBD1 is a possible D gene (6 bases). V was pared by 2 bases and J by 6 bases, with 11 bases between. CDR1 and CDR2 (germline): MDHEN, SYDVKM. The CDR3 totals 13 residues. This CDR3 reads CASSLGGRGEQYF. The CDR3 DNA is TGTGCCAGCAGTTTAGGGGGCCGAGGCGAGCAGTACTTC.

The chain employs TRBV29-1 and TRBJ1-1; a weak D match, TRBD1 (6 bases). The length of the CDR3 is 13 residues. Germline V gives CDR1 SQVTM, CDR2 ANQGSEA. The V and J ends lost 7 bases and 5 bases respectively, with 17 bases between them. The CDR3 is CSGRQVVCTEAFF. The CDR3 DNA reads as TGCAGCGGACGACAGGTTGTTTGTACTGAAGCTTTCTTT. The full variable domain, completed using reference TRBV29-1 and TRBJ1-1, is SAVISQKPSRDICQRGTSLTIQCQVDSQVTMMFWYRQQPGQSLTLIATANQGSEATYESGFVIDKFPISRPNLTFSTLTVSNMSPEDSSIYLCSGRQVVCTEAFFGQGTRLTVV.

This clone was seen just once. The genes are TRBV19 and TRBJ1-1; D might be TRBD1 (5 bases). Trimming pared 4 bases from V and 1 base from J, leaving 7 bases between. CDR1 LNHDA and CDR2 SQIVND come from the germline V gene (reference sequence). The CDR3 has 13 amino acids. CDR3 in amino acids: CASSRQTNTEAFF. CDR3 DNA sequence: TGTGCCAGTAGTAGACAGACGAACACTGAAGCTTTCTTT.

The table lists this clone with a count of one. The rearrangement links TRBV6-1 to TRBJ2-7; 10 bases map to TRBD2. The trim removed 7 bases at V and 1 base at J, leaving 7 bases unmatched. Looked up from germline, CDR1 is MNHNS and CDR2 is SASEGT. The CDR3 loop spans 15 amino acids. The CDR3 nucleotides are TGTGCCAGCACAATATCTAGCGGGAGTTCCTACGAGCAGTACTTC. Protein product: CASTISSGSSYEQYF.

This clone was seen a few times. The chain couples TRBV19 to TRBJ2-1; D call uncertain. The CDR3 sequence is 14 residues long. V shed 6 bases and J shed 0 bases, with 9 bases lying between them. The V gene's germline CDR1 is LNHDA and CDR2 SQIVND (reference sequence). For the CDR3, the DNA is TGTGCCAGTAGGACCACGAGCTCCTACAATGAGCAGTTCTTC. Encoded protein: CASRTTSSYNEQFF. Filled out from reference TRBV19 and TRBJ2-1, the complete variable domain reads DGGITQSPKYLFRKEGQNVTLSCEQNLNHDAMYWYRQDPGQGLRLIYYSQIVNDFQKGDIAEGYSVSREKKESFPLTVTSAQKNPTAFYLCASRTTSSYNEQFFGPGTRLTVL.

The J gene is TRBJ2-7, the V gene TRBV5-6, with unresolved D. Germline CDR1 is SGHDT and CDR2 is YYEEEE. V was cut by 0 bases and J by 3 bases, with 10 bases left in between. CDR3 size: 14 residues. The CDR3 nucleotides read TGTGCCAGCAGCTTGGCACCTCAAGACTACGAGCAGTACTTC. Its translation: CASSLAPQDYEQYF.